The 17 T cell receptor beta chains presented below share a single source sample, sequenced in a study of identical twins. TCRdb re-analysed the 5' RACE reads in MiXCR, keeping a single row per CDR3 protein. The table has approximately 620,000 distinct CDR3 sequences, 8.6% seen once. These same records also appear under a second study, on yellow fever vaccine responses in identical twins.

The sample comprised PBMCs. Receptor source: a woman between 18 and 29 years old in good health.

The chain employs TRBV12-5 and TRBJ2-3; perhaps TRBD2 as D (6 bases). Looked up from germline, CDR1 is LGHNT and CDR2 is FRNRAP. Deletions cut 6 bases from V and 4 bases from J, with 17 bases between. The CDR3 covers 15 residues. CDR3 sequence: CASGPEEGRSDTQYF. The CDR3 DNA reads TGTGCTAGTGGCCCAGAGGAGGGGCGATCAGATACGCAGTATTTT.

This clonotype has ten or more counts. The V call is TRBV3-1, the J call TRBJ2-5, with a possible D match to TRBD2 (5 bases). Germline CDR1 and CDR2: LGHDT and YNNKEL (reference sequence). The V end was cut by 0 bases, the J end by 4 bases, with 9 bases between. The CDR3 extends over 14 amino acids. The CDR3 here is CASSQDAGVETQYF. CDR3 bases: TGTGCCAGCAGCCAAGACGCCGGGGTAGAGACCCAGTACTTC.

This clonotype was counted at least ten times. Here the CDR3 DNA reads TGCGCCAGCAGCCAAGTAAGGGCAGTCCATACTATGAACACTGAAGCTTTCTTT. Translation gives CASSQVRAVHTMNTEAFF. The rearrangement uses TRBV4-1 and TRBJ1-1; D is unresolved. V lost 1 base and J lost 0, with 18 bases in between. Germline V gene sequence: CDR1 MGHRA, CDR2 YSYEKL. The CDR3 consists of 18 residues.

The rearrangement links TRBV27 to TRBJ1-1, with D unclear. V was cut by 5 bases and J by 5 bases, with 15 bases left in between. This CDR3 is built from 14 residues. Germline CDR1 and CDR2: MNHEY and SMNVEV (reference sequence). Here the CDR3 reads CASSPRAVGTEAFF. The CDR3 region has the DNA TGTGCCAGCAGTCCCCGGGCGGTGGGGACTGAAGCTTTCTTT.

The V gene is TRBV6-1, the J gene TRBJ2-7; no definite D call. This CDR3 comprises 15 residues. Germline assignment: CDR1 MNHNS and CDR2 SASEGT. Between the trimmed V and J ends, which lost 7 bases and 1 base, there was a span of 17 bases. Here the CDR3 DNA reads TGTGCCAGCAAGCATCCCCTGCAGGAATCCTACGAGCAGTACTTC. Protein product: CASKHPLQESYEQYF.

This clonotype was counted between two and nine times. V gene TRBV11-2 combines with J gene TRBJ1-1; 9 nucleotides agree with TRBD1. J gave up 1 base and V 1 base, and 10 bases lay outside the gene matches. From germline, CDR1 is SGHAT and CDR2 FQNNGV. The CDR3 is 18 residues long. The CDR3 DNA sequence: TGTGCCAGCAGCTTAGGGGTGGGACAGGGAGGACGGAACACTGAAGCTTTCTTT. It yields the protein CASSLGVGQGGRNTEAFF. The whole variable domain, remainder taken from reference TRBV11-2 and TRBJ1-1, is EAGVAQSPRYKIIEKRQSVAFWCNPISGHATLYWYQQILGQGPKLLIQFQNNGVVDDSQLPKDRFSAERLKGVDSTLKIQPAKLEDSAVYLCASSLGVGQGGRNTEAFFGQGTRLTVV.

This clonotype was seen just once. The conserved final phenylalanine or tryptophan is absent from the CDR3, which likely points to a read error. This chain links TRBV7-2 with TRBJ2-1; TRBD2 matches 10 bases. CDR3 length: 16 residues. Looked up from germline, CDR1 is SGHTA and CDR2 is FQGNSA. The junction had 8 bases not matched to a gene; V was cut back by 1 base and J by 8 bases. The CDR3 nucleotides are TGTGCCAGCAGCTTAGTATCGGCTAGCGGGAGCCATGAGCAGTTCTTA. Translation: CASSLVSASGSHEQFL.

This clonotype was counted between two and nine times. V is TRBV6-2 or TRBV6-3 and J is TRBJ2-1; 14 bases fit TRBD2. This CDR3 contains 17 residues. The V segment lost 4 bases and the J segment 9 bases; nucleotides outside the gene matches: 11. Germline CDR1 MNHEY, CDR2 SVGEGT. The CDR3 DNA sequence: TGTGCCAGCAGTTGGACTAGCGGGAGGCCCCAACGCAGTGAGCAGTTCTTC. The encoded protein is CASSWTSGRPQRSEQFF.

This chain uses TRBV9 with TRBJ2-5; D possibly uses TRBD1 or TRBD2 (5 bases each). Germline lookup yields CDR1 SGDLS and CDR2 YYNGEE. The V gene lost 0 bases and the J gene lost 5 bases, with 17 bases spanning the gap. The CDR3 contains 16 residues. For the CDR3, the DNA is TGTGCCAGCAGCGTAGGGGGTAGTAGCCGGGGCGAGACCCAGTACTTC. This sequence encodes CASSVGGSSRGETQYF.

Points on this clonotype: It may be a read error: a sequence one base away is much more abundant. This chain links TRBV2 with TRBJ2-1, with D possibly TRBD2 on 5 matching bases. Germline values: CDR1 SNHLY, CDR2 FYNNEI. Trimming removed 8 bases from V and 6 bases from J, with 14 bases in between. The length of the CDR3 is 13 residues. CDR3 sequence: CASPRIRGNEQFF. The CDR3 DNA is TGTGCCAGCCCCCGTATCCGGGGCAATGAGCAGTTCTTC.

This clonotype was picked up many times. This sequence joins TRBV12-3 or TRBV12-4 and TRBJ2-1; 9 bases are a match to TRBD1. Unmatched junction bases numbered 5, after V lost 3 bases and J lost 5 bases. The CDR3 runs 15 residues. The CDR3 DNA is TGTGCCAGCAGTTTCGGGACAGGGTATGACAATGAGCAGTTCTTC. Residues: CASSFGTGYDNEQFF.

J is TRBJ2-7 and V is TRBV5-5, with TRBD2 as a possible D gene (5 bases). The CDR3 is 13 amino acids. Trimming left V 0 bases short and J 6 bases short, with 10 bases between. Germline values: CDR1 SGHKS, CDR2 YYEKEE (reference sequence). CDR3 residues: CASSLVRGPEQYF. CDR3 DNA: TGTGCCAGCAGCTTGGTCCGGGGTCCCGAGCAGTACTTC. The full variable domain, with the rest looked up from reference TRBV5-5 and TRBJ2-7, is DAGVTQSPTHLIKTRGQQVTLRCSPISGHKSVSWYQQVLGQGPQFIFQYYEKEERGRGNFPDRFSARQFPNYSSELNVNALLLGDSALYLCASSLVRGPEQYFGPGTRLTVT.

This clonotype has a count of ten or more. This chain links TRBV7-9 with TRBJ2-3; D perhaps matches TRBD2 (5 bases). This CDR3 has 13 amino acids. V was clipped by 5 bases and J by 4 bases, with 10 bases between them. Germline values: CDR1 SEHNR, CDR2 FQNEAQ (reference sequence). DNA for the CDR3: TGTGCCAGCAGCAACCGGGATTCAGATACGCAGTATTTT. Amino acid sequence: CASSNRDSDTQYF.

This clonotype was found a few times. This sequence joins TRBV24-1 and TRBJ2-5, with D hard to call. The ends were cut back, 1 base at V and 5 bases at J, with 4 bases in the middle. The CDR3 loop spans 12 amino acids. Germline loops: CDR1 KGHDR, CDR2 SFDVKD. The DNA for the CDR3 is TGTGCCACCAGTGATTTCGAGGAGACCCAGTACTTC. Amino acid sequence: CATSDFEETQYF.

The rearrangement links TRBV16 to TRBJ1-5; perhaps TRBD1 as D (6 bases). CDR1 and CDR2 (germline): KGHSY, FQNENV. Deletions cut 3 bases from V and 6 bases from J, with 18 bases between. CDR3 length: 16 amino acids. The CDR3 DNA is TGTGCCAGCAGCCATGAAGGGGCAGGGGATCGTCAGCCCCAGCATTTT. This encodes CASSHEGAGDRQPQHF.

This clonotype was found a few times. The chain employs TRBV4-1 and TRBJ2-3; TRBD2 might be the D (5 bases). Deletions cut 1 base from V and 1 base from J, with 15 bases between. This CDR3 contains 17 residues. Germline V gene lookup returns CDR1 MGHRA and CDR2 YSYEKL. The CDR3 bases are TGCGCCAGCAGCCAAGTAATGAGAGAGGAGGGCACAGATACGCAGTATTTT. Its translation is CASSQVMREEGTDTQYF.

This chain links TRBV7-8 with TRBJ2-3; D is perhaps TRBD2 (5 bases). CDR3 size: 15 residues. CDR1 and CDR2 from the germline V gene are SGHVS and FQNEAQ. Trimming cost V 5 bases and J 2 bases, with 14 bases left between them. CDR3 DNA sequence: TGTGCCAGCAGCAGATGGACTGGAGCCACAGATACGCAGTATTTT. Protein product: CASSRWTGATDTQYF.